The sequence of this T cell receptor beta chain was determined in a study of CD8+ T cells in alopecia areata. cDNA reverse transcribed from extracted RNA served as the sequencing template. TCRdb's table, derived via immunoSEQ multiplex PCR, lists solely in-frame clones and lacks some. The sample comprises 130,000 or so clones, over 55% of which are singletons, and around 6% rests with the top ten. Study-wide results and caveats: Lesional scalp displayed greater clonality than normal scalp, most notably in alopecia totalis/universalis.

CDR3 size: 15 residues. The V gene end was trimmed by 3 bases and the J gene end by 3 bases; junction bases not matched to a gene: 7. Germline lookup yields CDR1 SGHTA and CDR2 FQGNSA. Treatment here: oral pan-JAK inhibitor, 5-10 mg twice daily. A remark on this clone: The antigen remains undetermined.

This chain connects TRBV7-2 to TRBJ2-5; 7 nucleotides match TRBD2. The source was CD4+ T cells sorted from blood, collected at week 4, from a patient treated with tofacitinib. This TCR was sampled from a human donor with alopecia areata. CDR3 sequence: CASSLGGSPKETQYF. CDR3 in DNA: TGTGCCAGCAGCTTGGGCGGGAGTCCTAAAGAGACCCAGTACTTC.